This T cell receptor beta chain was observed in a study of blood T cell repertoires in COVID-19. The CDR3 length is 16 residues. After removal of 4 bases from V and 3 bases from J, the junction contained 7 bases not matched to a gene. The germline V gene encodes CDR1 SGDLS and CDR2 YYNGEE. Per the authors' pipeline: The authors estimated nucleated cell counts from reference gene primer amplification. TCRdb keeps only in-frame clones here, not all; method: immunoSEQ multiplex PCR. That table gives V, J and clone size, and the DNA gave D and trimming. Of 200,000 to 250,000 clones detected, 89% appear once; the ten largest clones hold around 6.5%.

This receptor was identified in a man in his 60s who had recovered from COVID-19. The sample was peripheral blood. The genes are TRBV9 and TRBJ2-3, with 11 bases lining up with TRBD2. The CDR3 sequence is CASSPLAGGGTDTQYF. CDR3 in DNA: TGTGCCAGCAGCCCCTTAGCGGGAGGGGGGACAGATACGCAGTATTTT.